The 3 T cell receptor beta chains below were found in one sample sequenced in a study of Ad26.COV2.S vaccination and SARS-CoV-2 variants. TCRdb's table, derived via immunoSEQ multiplex PCR, lists solely in-frame clones and lacks some. This sample has hundreds of thousands of clones; roughly 86% occur once, and the top ten carry roughly 3.5%. Treatment denoted: roughly 18 received Ad26.COV2.S at low or high dose, single or two shots; several received placebo; per-sample allocation not given. Sampling happened 63 days after the first vaccine or placebo injection. The sequencing here drew on peripheral blood, taken in a trial of Ad26.COV2.S vaccine versus placebo. The receptors were sampled from a person between 18 and 65 years old who received the Ad26.COV2.S COVID-19 vaccine or a placebo.

This chain uses TRBV18 with TRBJ2-7; the match to TRBD1 covers 7 bases. The CDR3 is 14 residues long. J was trimmed by 11 bases and V by 4 bases; bases with no gene match: 14. CDR1 and CDR2 (germline): KGHSH, LQKENI. CDR3 nucleotides: TGTGCCAGCTCACTTGAACCCGGGACAGAGTCGGAGTACTTC. Translating gives CASSLEPGTESEYF.

The chain combines TRBV28 with TRBJ1-2; the D is unclear. Deletions cut 5 bases from V and 3 bases from J, with 16 bases between. The germline V gene has CDR1 MDHEN and CDR2 SYDVKM. The CDR3 contains 15 residues. The CDR3 nucleotides read TGTGCCAGCAGTCCCCAACAAGTGGGCTACTATGGCTACACCTTC. It codes for CASSPQQVGYYGYTF.

The chain joins TRBV15 to TRBJ1-1; TRBD1 matches 7 bases. Germline V gives CDR1 LNHNV, CDR2 YYDKDF (reference sequence). Germline trimming cut 0 bases from V and 0 bases from J; bases unmatched to any gene: 10. CDR3 length equals 18 residues. CDR3 in DNA: TGTGCCACCAGCAGAGAGACAGGGTTGAGGGCAATGAACACTGAAGCTTTCTTT. Translation gives CATSRETGLRAMNTEAFF.